This TCR beta chain was profiled in a study of T cell clonality in common variable immunodeficiency. Study-wide results and limits: Fewer deletions and N-nucleotide insertions were reportedly seen in common variable immunodeficiency TCR beta sequences.

Note on this clone: Its antigen is unknown.

The data were produced by immunoSEQ multiplex PCR, yet TCRdb's version contains in-frame clones alone and is incomplete. This sample carries tens of thousands of clones, none of them present only once. This TCR came from a human donor with common variable immunodeficiency. What was sequenced was peripheral blood mononuclear cells.

CDR3 amino acids: CASSGGGTQYF. The CDR3 bases that were read are TGTGCCAGCAGTGGGGGGGGGACC. V usage is TRBV25-1 and J usage is TRBJ2-5; TRBD2 aligns across 7 bases. Read sequence stops 3 residues before the CDR3 end, and the germline J gene provides the missing end. The CDR3 runs 11 residues. V trimming: 4 bases; J trimming: 7 bases; junction bases outside the gene matches: 0. CDR1 and CDR2 (germline): MGHDK, SYGVNS.